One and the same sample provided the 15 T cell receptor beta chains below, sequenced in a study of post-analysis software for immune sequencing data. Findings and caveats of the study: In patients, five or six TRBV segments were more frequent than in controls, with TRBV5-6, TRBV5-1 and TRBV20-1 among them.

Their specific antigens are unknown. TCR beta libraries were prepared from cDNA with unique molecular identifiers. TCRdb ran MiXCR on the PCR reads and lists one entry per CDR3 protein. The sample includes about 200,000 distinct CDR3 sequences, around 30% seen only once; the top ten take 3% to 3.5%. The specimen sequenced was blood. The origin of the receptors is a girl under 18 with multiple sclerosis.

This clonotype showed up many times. For the CDR3, the DNA is TGTGCCACCGGTCCCACCCGATTTATCCAAGAGACCCAGTACTTC. Amino acids: CATGPTRFIQETQYF. The gene calls are TRBV6-1 and TRBJ2-5; D uncertain. CDR1 is MNHNS, CDR2 SASEGT, per germline. With 10 bases removed from V and 1 base from J, the gap between germline ends came to 19 bases. The CDR3 spans 15 residues.

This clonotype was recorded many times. CDR3 in DNA: TGCAGTGCTGGTAGACAGGGGACGGAGACCCAGTACTTC. Translated: CSAGRQGTETQYF. The chain recombines TRBV20-1 with TRBJ2-5, with 8 bases that match TRBD1. The CDR3 loop spans 13 amino acids. With 5 bases clipped from V and 5 bases from J, the junction kept 7 bases outside the gene matches. The germline V gene has CDR1 DFQATT and CDR2 SNEGSKA (reference sequence).

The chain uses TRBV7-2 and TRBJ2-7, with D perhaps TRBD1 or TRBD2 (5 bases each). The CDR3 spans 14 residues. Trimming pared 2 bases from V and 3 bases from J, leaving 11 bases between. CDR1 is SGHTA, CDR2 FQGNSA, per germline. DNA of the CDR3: TGTGCCAGCAGCTTACGGGGCTTTTTCTACGAGCAGTACTTC. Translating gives CASSLRGFFYEQYF.

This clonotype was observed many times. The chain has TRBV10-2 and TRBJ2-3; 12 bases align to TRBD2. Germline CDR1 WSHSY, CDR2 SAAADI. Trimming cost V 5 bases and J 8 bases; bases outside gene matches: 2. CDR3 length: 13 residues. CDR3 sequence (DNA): TGCGCCAGCAGTCTAGCGGGAGGGGGTACGCAGTATTTT. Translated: CASSLAGGGTQYF.

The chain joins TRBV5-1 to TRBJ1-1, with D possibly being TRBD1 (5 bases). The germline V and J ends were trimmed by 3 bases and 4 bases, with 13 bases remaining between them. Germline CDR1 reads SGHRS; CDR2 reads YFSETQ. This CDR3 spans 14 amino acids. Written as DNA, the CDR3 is TGCGCCAGCAGCTCGCAGGGCCGCGGCACTGAAGCTTTCTTT. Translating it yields CASSSQGRGTEAFF.

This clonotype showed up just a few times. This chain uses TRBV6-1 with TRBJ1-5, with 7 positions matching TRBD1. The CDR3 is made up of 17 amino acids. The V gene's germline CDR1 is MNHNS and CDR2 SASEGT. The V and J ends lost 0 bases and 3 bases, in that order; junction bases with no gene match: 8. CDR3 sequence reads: CASSEAPTGAANQPQHF. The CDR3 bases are TGTGCCAGCAGTGAAGCACCCACAGGGGCGGCCAATCAGCCCCAGCATTTT.

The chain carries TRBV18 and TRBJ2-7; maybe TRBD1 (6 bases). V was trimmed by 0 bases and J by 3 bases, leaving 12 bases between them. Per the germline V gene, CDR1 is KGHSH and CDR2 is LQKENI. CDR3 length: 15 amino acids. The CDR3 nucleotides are TGTGCCAGCTCACCACCGGGGGCCTTAGGCTACGAGCAGTACTTC. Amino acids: CASSPPGALGYEQYF.

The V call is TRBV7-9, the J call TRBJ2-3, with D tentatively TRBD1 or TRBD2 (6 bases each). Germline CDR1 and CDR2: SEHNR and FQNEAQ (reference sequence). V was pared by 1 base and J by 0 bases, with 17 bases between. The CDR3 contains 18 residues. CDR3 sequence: CASSLGGARTPSTDTQYF. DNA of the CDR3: TGTGCCAGCAGCTTAGGGGGGGCGAGGACTCCTAGCACAGATACGCAGTATTTT.

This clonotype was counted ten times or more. The CDR3 loop is CASTRYQETQYF. CDR3 in DNA: TGTGCCAGCACCCGGTACCAAGAGACCCAGTACTTC. The rearrangement uses TRBV28 and TRBJ2-5; D call uncertain. This CDR3 spans 12 amino acids. Trimming removed 7 bases from V and 0 bases from J, with 6 bases in between. Germline loops: CDR1 MDHEN, CDR2 SYDVKM.

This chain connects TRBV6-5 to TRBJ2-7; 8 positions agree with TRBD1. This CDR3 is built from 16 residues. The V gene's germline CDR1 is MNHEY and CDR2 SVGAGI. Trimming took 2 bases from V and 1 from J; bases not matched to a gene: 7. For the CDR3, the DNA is TGTGCCAGCAGTTACACCCCAGGGGGCAGGTCCTACGAGCAGTACTTC. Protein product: CASSYTPGGRSYEQYF.

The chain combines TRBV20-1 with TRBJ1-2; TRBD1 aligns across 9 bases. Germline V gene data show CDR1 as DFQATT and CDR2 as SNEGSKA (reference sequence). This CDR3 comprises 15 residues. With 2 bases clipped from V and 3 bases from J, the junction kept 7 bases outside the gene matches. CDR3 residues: CSARLTGGLDYGYTF. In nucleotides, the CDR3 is TGCAGTGCTAGATTAACAGGGGGCTTAGACTATGGCTACACCTTC.

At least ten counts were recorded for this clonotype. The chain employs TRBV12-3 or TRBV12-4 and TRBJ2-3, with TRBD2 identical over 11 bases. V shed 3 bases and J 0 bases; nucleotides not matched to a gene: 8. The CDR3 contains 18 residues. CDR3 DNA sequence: TGTGCCAGCAGTTTGGTAGCGGGGGGGCTTACTAGCACAGATACGCAGTATTTT. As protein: CASSLVAGGLTSTDTQYF.

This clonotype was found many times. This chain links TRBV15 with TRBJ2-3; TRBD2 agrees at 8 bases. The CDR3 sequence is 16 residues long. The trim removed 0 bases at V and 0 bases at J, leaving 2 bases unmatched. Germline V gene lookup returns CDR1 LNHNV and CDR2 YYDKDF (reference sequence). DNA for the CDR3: TGTGCCACCAGCAGAGATCGGGAGGGCAGCACAGATACGCAGTATTTT. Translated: CATSRDREGSTDTQYF.

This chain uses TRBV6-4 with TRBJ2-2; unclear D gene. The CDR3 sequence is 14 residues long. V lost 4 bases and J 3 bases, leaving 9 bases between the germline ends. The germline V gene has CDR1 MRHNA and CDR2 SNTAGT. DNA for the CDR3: TGTGCCAGCAGTGGAGACCGGGACACCGGGGAGCTGTTTTTT. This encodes CASSGDRDTGELFF.

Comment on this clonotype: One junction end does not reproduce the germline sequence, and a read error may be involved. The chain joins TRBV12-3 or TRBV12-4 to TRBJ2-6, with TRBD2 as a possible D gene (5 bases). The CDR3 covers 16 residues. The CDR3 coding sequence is TGTACCAGCAGTTTTCGAGGGTACTCTGGGGCCAACGTCCTGACTTTC. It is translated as CTSSFRGYSGANVLTF.